What follows describes a single T cell receptor beta chain. Its specificity is not known. The sample originates from a study of T-cell memory formation after mild COVID-19. Study-wide points: Detection of some responders pre-infection suggested pre-existing cross-reactive memory T cells participated. What remained unconfirmed was the SARS-CoV-2 specificity of second-wave clones peaking on day 37.

Using constant-segment primers, 5'RACE produced TCR alpha and TCR beta cDNA libraries carrying sample barcodes and UMIs. From the 5' RACE reads, TCRdb called clonotypes with MiXCR, one entry per CDR3 protein. The table shows roughly 550,000 distinct CDR3 sequences, with roughly 21% occurring only once. The specimen was PBMCs or a T cell subset sorted from them (not recorded which). The source is an adult woman who had mild COVID-19 (a few samples of this study predate the infection). Cell type and time point are not known.

The CDR3 protein is CASSPRGLANSYEQYF. Written as DNA, the CDR3 is TGTGCCAGCAGTCCAAGGGGACTAGCGAACTCCTACGAGCAGTACTTC. The genes are TRBV12-3 or TRBV12-4 and TRBJ2-7; TRBD2 agrees at 10 bases. The CDR3 covers 16 residues. V lost 5 bases to trimming and J lost 0 bases; unmatched junction nucleotides: 7.